This TCR beta chain was recovered during a study of T-cell memory formation after mild COVID-19. Study in general: Clusters were largely donor specific.

Study-wide results and limits: Clones that shrank (day 15 to 85) were balanced CD4/CD8, whereas later expanders leaned CD4+. Confirmation of SARS-CoV-2 specificity was lacking for second-wave clones peaking day 37. Some responding clones appeared in pre-infection memory, suggesting cross-reactive memory joined.

Comments on this clonotype: Antigen specificity is unknown.

TCRdb re-called the 5' RACE reads through MiXCR, storing one row per CDR3 protein. The table includes 350,000 to 400,000 distinct CDR3 sequences, roughly 20% detected once. The sample taken for sequencing was PBMCs or a T cell subset sorted from them (not recorded which). The clonotype originates from an adult woman who had mild COVID-19 (a few samples of this study predate the infection). Cell type and time point are not known.

For the CDR3, the DNA is TGCAGTGCTACCTTGGGGGGAGCCGGGGAGCTGTTTTTT. The encoded protein is CSATLGGAGELFF. The V gene is TRBV20-1, the J gene TRBJ2-2; a weak D match, TRBD2 (6 bases). CDR1 is DFQATT and CDR2 is SNEGSKA in the germline V gene (reference sequence). The CDR3 runs 13 residues. V lost 4 bases and J 6 bases, leaving 12 bases between the germline ends.